This T cell receptor beta chain was recovered during a study of T cell responses to AZD1222 COVID-19 vaccine. The V and J ends lost 2 bases and 5 bases, in that order; junction bases with no gene match: 10. The CDR3 is 16 residues long. The germline V gene has CDR1 MNHEY and CDR2 SVGAGI. TCRdb's table, derived via immunoSEQ multiplex PCR, lists solely in-frame clones and lacks some. The table has about 110,000 clones, 89% seen once. Findings of the study overall: Two AZD1222 doses significantly raised spike-specific TCR breadth and depth over controls. Of spike-specific TCRs, nearly half reportedly target regions left unmutated in variants. Clonal diversity may have been underestimated in mostly white British donors.

Regarding this clone: Its specificity is unknown.

This chain joins TRBV6-5 and TRBJ2-5; TRBD1 matches at 8 bases. Sequenced here: peripheral blood, sampled on day 0 of MenACWY control vaccination. The clonotype comes from an adult in good health. The CDR3 DNA reads as TGTGCCAGCAGTTACGCAGCAGGGGGCGCGGAGGAGACCCAGTACTTC. This encodes CASSYAAGGAEETQYF.